Listed below are T cell receptor beta chains from one sample, sequenced in a study of shared clonotypes between healthy human individuals. Profiled with immunoSEQ multiplex PCR; TCRdb holds only in-frame clones, not every one. The table records 300,000 to 350,000 clones, more than 60% of them present only once. What was sequenced was memory CD4+ T cells sorted from blood. The source of these receptors is a man aged 25 to 45 in good health. CDR3s include the opening cysteine and the closing phenylalanine or tryptophan. Fields, in order: clone size, D gene, J gene, V gene, CDR3 DNA, CDR3 protein. D genes are given only for firm matches. Clone size is shown for a subset of rows, as once, few, many or a class of expanded clone.

.	TRBD1	TRBJ2-7	TRBV5-6	TGTGCCAGCAGCTCCCCGCTGGGACAGGGGCCGAGAGAGCAGTACTTC	CASSSPLGQGPREQYF
.	.	TRBJ2-1	TRBV5-5	TGTGCCAGCAGCTTGGTGGCCCTGGGAGGCAATGAGCAGTTCTTC	CASSLVALGGNEQFF
.	.	TRBJ1-5	TRBV27	TGTGCCAGCAGTTCGGGACGGGGCAATCAGCCCCAGCATTTT	CASSSGRGNQPQHF
few	.	TRBJ2-7	TRBV4-1	TGCGCCAGCAGCCAGGAACCGGGACAAGGCTACGAGCAGTACTTC	CASSQEPGQGYEQYF
.	TRBD1	TRBJ2-5	TRBV18	TGTGCCAGCGCCGGACAGGTTAGCGAGACCCAGTACTTC	CASAGQVSETQYF
once	.	TRBJ1-4	TRBV5-8	TGTGCCAGCAGCGCCGGAGAAAGGACGGCGAGAAAACTGTTTTTT	CASSAGERTARKLFF
.	.	TRBJ2-1	TRBV4-1	TGCGCCAGCAGCCAGACGGGAGAACCTTACAATGAGCAGTTCTTC	CASSQTGEPYNEQFF
.	.	TRBJ1-2	TRBV18	TGTGCCAGCTCCCCTGAAGGACCTGGGTATGGCTACACCTTC	CASSPEGPGYGYTF
.	.	TRBJ2-5	TRBV7-9	TGTGCCAGCAGCTTAGAGGGTTTAGAGACCCAGTACTTC	CASSLEGLETQYF
.	.	TRBJ2-7	TRBV4-3	TGCGCCAGCAGCCAGAGTGCAGGGACGGCGGGCGAGCAGTACTTC	CASSQSAGTAGEQYF
few	.	TRBJ2-1	TRBV15	TGTGCCACCAGCATCAGACGCGGTACCTACAATGAGCAGTTCTTC	CATSIRRGTYNEQFF
few	.	TRBJ1-2	TRBV2	TGTGCCAGCAACGCCGAACCGGGCCGCGGTCCTCGCTACACCTTC	CASNAEPGRGPRYTF
.	.	TRBJ2-1	TRBV6-1	TGTGCCAGCAGTCGGGACGTGAGCTCCTACAATGAGCAGTTCTTC	CASSRDVSSYNEQFF
.	.	TRBJ1-1	TRBV7-8	TGTGCCAGCAGCTTATTGGGCGGGTGGAACACTGAAGCTTTCTTT	CASSLLGGWNTEAFF
.	.	TRBJ1-3	TRBV7-2	TGTGCCAGCGGGCGGGGAGGGCCGTCTGGAAACACCATATATTTT	CASGRGGPSGNTIYF
.	.	TRBJ2-2	TRBV25-1	TGTGCCAGCAGCTCCAGGGGTAATGTAAGAACCGGGGAGCTGTTTTTT	CASSSRGNVRTGELFF
.	.	TRBJ2-6	TRBV23-1	TGCGCCAGCAGTCATGTTCGACTCTCTGGGGCCAACGTCCTGACTTTC	CASSHVRLSGANVLTF
.	.	TRBJ2-3	TRBV6-1	TGTGCCAGCAGTAGACAGAGGGATACGCAGTATTTT	CASSRQRDTQYF
.	TRBD2	TRBJ2-1	TRBV30	TGTGCCTGGAGTCCTTTGAGACTAGCGGGAGAGCATGAGCAGTTCTTC	CAWSPLRLAGEHEQFF
.	TRBD2	TRBJ2-1	TRBV6-4	TGTGCCAGCAGCGGACGGGGACTAGCGGGAGGGCGCGGAGATTACAATGAGCAGTTCTTC	CASSGRGLAGGRGDYNEQFF
.	.	TRBJ2-1	TRBV10-3	TGTGCCATCAGTGAGAGTGGCGGAAACTACAATGAGCAGTTCTTC	CAISESGGNYNEQFF
many	TRBD1	TRBJ2-7	TRBV28	TGTGCCAGCAGTTCCACAGGGGTCTCCTACGAGCAGTACTTC	CASSSTGVSYEQYF
.	.	TRBJ2-3	TRBV6-1	TGTGCCAGCAGTGAAGTGGGCAGGGGCACAGATACGCAGTATTTT	CASSEVGRGTDTQYF
.	.	TRBJ2-1	TRBV11-2	TGTGCCAGCCTCGCGTCCAGGGTCGTCAATGAGCAGTTCTTC	CASLASRVVNEQFF
few	.	TRBJ1-1	TRBV5-8	TGTGCCAGCAGACGGGGTAGGTCTGAAGCTTTCTTT	CASRRGRSEAFF
.	TRBD1	TRBJ1-1	TRBV15	TGTGCCACCAGCCCCACCCTAGGGGGCATCATAATGAACACTGAAGCTTTCTTT	CATSPTLGGIIMNTEAFF
.	.	TRBJ1-6	TRBV28	TGTGCCAGCGGAGTATCTAATTCACCCCTCCACTTT	CASGVSNSPLHF
once	TRBD1	TRBJ2-4	TRBV16	TGTGCCAGCAGCCAACAGGGGGAAAACATTCAGTACTTC	CASSQQGENIQYF
.	TRBD2	TRBJ2-1	TRBV5-4	TGTGCCAGCAGCTTGGACGCGGGAGGGCTGTTCAATGAGCAGTTCTTC	CASSLDAGGLFNEQFF
.	.	TRBJ2-7	TRBV5-4	TGTGCCAGCAGCTTGGACTCCAGGGCGATGGACGAGCAGTACTTC	CASSLDSRAMDEQYF
.	TRBD1	TRBJ2-5	TRBV11-3	TGTGCCAGCAGCTTAGGGACGACAGGGGGGCAAGAGACCCAGTACTTC	CASSLGTTGGQETQYF
few	.	TRBJ2-7	TRBV28	TGTGCCAGCACCGGGATTGGTTTGTACTTC	CASTGIGLYF
.	.	TRBJ2-3	TRBV5-1	TGCGCCAGCAGACTAGTGGGGCGCGGTACGCAGTATTTT	CASRLVGRGTQYF
.	TRBD2	TRBJ2-7	TRBV7-2	TGTGCCAGCAGCTTATTAGGGGCGGGAGCGGCCTACGAGCAGTACTTC	CASSLLGAGAAYEQYF
.	.	TRBJ2-3	TRBV27	TGTGCAACGCAAGGGGTGGCAAGAAAACACACAGATACGCAGTATTTT	CATQGVARKHTDTQYF
.	.	TRBJ2-4	TRBV19	TGTGCCAGTAGTATGGCCGGAAAAAACATTCAGTACTTC	CASSMAGKNIQYF
.	.	TRBJ1-3	TRBV15	TGTGCCACCAGCAGAGCCGGGACACGCGGAAACACCATATATTTT	CATSRAGTRGNTIYF
few	.	TRBJ1-1	TRBV15	TGTGCCACCAGCAGAGATGGTTCGCCTGGCACTGAAGCTTTCTTT	CATSRDGSPGTEAFF
.	.	TRBJ2-3	TRBV6-6	TGTGCCAGCAGTTCCTCAGGGATCACAGATACGCAGTATTTT	CASSSSGITDTQYF
.	.	TRBJ2-3	TRBV7-8	TGTGCCAGCAGCCCTCCAGAGGCAGATACGCAGTATTTT	CASSPPEADTQYF
.	TRBD1	TRBJ2-3	TRBV5-1	TGCGCCAGCAGCCCAGCGCAGGGGGTTCCAGCTACGCAGTATTTT	CASSPAQGVPATQYF
few	TRBD2	TRBJ2-4	TRBV4-1	TGCGCCAGCAGCCAAGATAAGTTGGTAGCGGGACCGGGGTCGGAAAACATTCAGTACTTC	CASSQDKLVAGPGSENIQYF
.	.	TRBJ1-1	TRBV5-1	TGCGCCAGCAGTACCACAGTGAACACTGAAGCTTTCTTT	CASSTTVNTEAFF
.	TRBD1	TRBJ2-3	TRBV6-5	TGTGCCAGTACAAACAGGGGAGATACGCAGTATTTT	CASTNRGDTQYF
.	TRBD2	TRBJ2-3	TRBV5-4	TGTGCCAGCAGCTTGGGGGGTGCGGGAGACTCAGATACGCAGTATTTT	CASSLGGAGDSDTQYF
.	TRBD2	TRBJ2-7	TRBV6-6	TGTGCCAGCAGTCCTGTAGCGGGATCCTACGAGCAGTACTTC	CASSPVAGSYEQYF
.	TRBD2	TRBJ2-2	TRBV7-2	TGTGCCAGCAGCTTAGCTCGTCCGGGACTAGCGGGAGACCGGGGCACCGGGGAGCTGTTTTTT	CASSLARPGLAGDRGTGELFF
once	TRBD2	TRBJ2-5	TRBV2	TGTGCCAGCAGTGAAGAGTCGGGGCTAGCGGGCCGGAGGTACTTC	CASSEESGLAGRRYF
once	.	TRBJ1-2	TRBV6-1	TGTGCCAGCAGTGAAGCGTTGGGCGGATATGGCTACACCTTC	CASSEALGGYGYTF
few	.	TRBJ2-3	TRBV29-1	TGCAGCGCGTACGTATTGACAGTCCCCGATACGCAGTATTTT	CSAYVLTVPDTQYF
.	.	TRBJ2-7	TRBV18	TGTGCCAGCTCACGTGCGGGACCCTACGAGCAGTACTTC	CASSRAGPYEQYF